This T cell receptor (beta chain) was sequenced for a study of T cell repertoires in cytomegalovirus infection. Study as a whole: Well-studied HLA-B-restricted CMV epitopes were used in the study alongside recently identified HLA-C-restricted ones. Carrying CMV and the relevant HLA type showed in public TCR beta signatures. Overall study results and limits: Adding up the frequency of public TCR beta families identified people who carried CMV plus the relevant HLA. It was HLA-C-restricted CMV-specific TCR beta clonotypes that dominated the response ex vivo.

CDR3 length: 14 amino acids. Trimming removed 2 bases from V and 5 bases from J, with 10 bases in between. Per germline, CDR1 SGHVS and CDR2 FNYEAQ. This clonotype was recorded at least ten times. Its antigen remains unidentified. MiXCR was run by TCRdb on the reads, yielding one entry per CDR3 protein. The data show roughly 990,000 distinct CDR3 sequences, roughly 31% seen once. The rearrangement joins TRBV7-6 to TRBJ1-5; D remains ambiguous. The material was cultured CD8+ T cells from PBMCs, obtained from culture after CMV antigen stimulation. The sequence derives from a human donor in good health (CMV status not recorded). Some clones in this sample may be carry-over from other donors' samples. The CDR3 region has the DNA TGTGCCAGCAGCTTACGGGGTCGGGATCAGCCCCAGCATTTT. It translates to CASSLRGRDQPQHF. Variable domain in full (rest from reference TRBV7-6 and TRBJ1-5): GAGVSQSPRYKVTKRGQDVALRCDPISGHVSLYWYRQALGQGPEFLTYFNYEAQQDKSGLPNDRFSAERPEGSISTLTIQRTEQRDSAMYRCASSLRGRDQPQHFGDGTRLSIL.